The clone carrying this T cell receptor beta chain was recorded many times. The antigen is unknown. The entry originates in a study of identical twins. General study points: There was more out-of-frame TCR alpha sharing in monozygotic twins than models estimated. Beta out-of-frame sequences showed weaker excess twin sharing. Insertions ran lower in abundant cord blood beta clonotypes, though not in memory repertoires.

One entry per CDR3 protein results from TCRdb running MiXCR on the 5' RACE reads. The table records about 240,000 distinct CDR3 sequences, under 12% of them present only once. Trimming cost V 6 bases and J 4 bases; bases outside gene matches: 5. The CDR3 is made up of 14 amino acids. Germline loops: CDR1 MNHEY, CDR2 SVGEGT. The TCR sequence derives from a man in his fifties in good health. The rearrangement uses TRBV6-2 or TRBV6-3 and TRBJ2-2; 7 nucleotides agree with TRBD1. The source material was memory T cells sorted from blood. The CDR3 DNA sequence: TGTGCCAGCAGCACGGGACAGTCCACCGGGGAGCTGTTTTTT. This gives the protein CASSTGQSTGELFF.